The source of this T cell receptor beta chain is a study of blood T cell repertoires in COVID-19. This CDR3 spans 15 amino acids. Trimming stripped 3 bases from V and 0 bases from J, with 11 bases between. From germline, CDR1 is MGHRA and CDR2 YSYEKL. Per the original data handling: Nucleated cell counts were estimated from reference gene primer amplification. This table comes from immunoSEQ multiplex PCR, and its TCRdb copy is limited to in-frame clones, with some not included. The V and J calls and clone size are taken from that table; D and trimming were inferred from the DNA. The sample lists 110,000 to 150,000 clones; around three quarters were seen once. A word on this clone: The same CDR3 also results from other DNA sequences found in this sample.

The rearrangement uses TRBV4-1 and TRBJ1-1; TRBD1 is a possible D gene (6 bases). The clonotype comes from a man aged 50-59 years with active or convalescent COVID-19. The specimen was peripheral blood. The CDR3 region has the DNA TGCGCCAGCAGCCAGGGGGCAGGGATGAACACTGAAGCTTTCTTT. It specifies CASSQGAGMNTEAFF.